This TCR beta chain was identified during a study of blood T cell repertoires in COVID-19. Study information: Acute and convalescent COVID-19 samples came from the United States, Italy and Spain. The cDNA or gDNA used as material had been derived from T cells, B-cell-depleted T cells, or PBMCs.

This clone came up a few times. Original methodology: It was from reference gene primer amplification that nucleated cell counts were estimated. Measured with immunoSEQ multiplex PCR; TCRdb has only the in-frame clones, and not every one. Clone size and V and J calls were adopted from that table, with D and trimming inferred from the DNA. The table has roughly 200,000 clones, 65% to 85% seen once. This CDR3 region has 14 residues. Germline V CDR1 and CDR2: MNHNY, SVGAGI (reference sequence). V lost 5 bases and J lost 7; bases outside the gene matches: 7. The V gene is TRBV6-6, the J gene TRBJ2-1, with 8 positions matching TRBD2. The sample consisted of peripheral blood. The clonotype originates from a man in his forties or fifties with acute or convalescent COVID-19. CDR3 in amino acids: CASSLAGGYNEQFF. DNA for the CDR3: TGTGCCAGCAGTCTTGCGGGAGGTTATAATGAGCAGTTCTTC.